This T cell receptor beta chain was sequenced for a study of patients and donors after allogeneic stem cell transplantation. This CDR3 contains 14 residues. The germline V and J ends were trimmed by 2 bases and 3 bases, with 7 bases remaining between them. Germline CDR1 and CDR2: SGHTA and FQGNSA. MiXCR was run by TCRdb on the RT-PCR reads, yielding one entry per CDR3 protein. This sample has roughly 200,000 distinct CDR3 sequences, with around 41% found just once. Sequenced: blood, either unsorted or a sorted T cell fraction (not recorded which). This sequence was found in a human donor who was either an allogeneic HSCT recipient or a stem cell or donor lymphocyte infusion donor (not recorded which). It is not recorded whose cells these are; they may come from a transplant donor. The chain carries TRBV7-2 and TRBJ1-4; D not resolved. For the CDR3, the DNA is TGTGCCAGCAGCTTATCCAGGTCTAATGAAAAACTGTTTTTT. The encoded protein is CASSLSRSNEKLFF.